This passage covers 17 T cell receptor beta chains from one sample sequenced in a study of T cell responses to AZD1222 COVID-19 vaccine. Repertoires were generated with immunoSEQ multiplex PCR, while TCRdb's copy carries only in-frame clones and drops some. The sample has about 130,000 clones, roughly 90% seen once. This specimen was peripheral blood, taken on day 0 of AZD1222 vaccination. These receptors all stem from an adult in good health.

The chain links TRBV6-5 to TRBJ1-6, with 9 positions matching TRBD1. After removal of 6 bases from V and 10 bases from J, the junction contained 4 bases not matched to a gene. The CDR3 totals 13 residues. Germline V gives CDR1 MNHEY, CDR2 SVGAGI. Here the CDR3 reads CASRGQGGSPLHF. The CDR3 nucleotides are TGTGCCAGCAGGGGACAGGGAGGCTCACCCCTCCACTTT.

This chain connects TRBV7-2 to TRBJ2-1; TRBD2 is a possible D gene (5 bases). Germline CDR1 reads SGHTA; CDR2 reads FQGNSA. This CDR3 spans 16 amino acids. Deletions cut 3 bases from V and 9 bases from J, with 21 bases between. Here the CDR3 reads CASSFRLRGSGAEQFF. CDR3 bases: TGTGCCAGCAGCTTCCGGCTCAGAGGGTCGGGCGCTGAGCAGTTCTTC. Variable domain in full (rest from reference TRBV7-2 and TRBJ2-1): GAGVSQSPSNKVTEKGKDVELRCDPISGHTALYWYRQSLGQGLEFLIYFQGNSAPDKSGLPSDRFSAERTGGSVSTLTIQRTQQEDSAVYLCASSFRLRGSGAEQFFGPGTRLTVL.

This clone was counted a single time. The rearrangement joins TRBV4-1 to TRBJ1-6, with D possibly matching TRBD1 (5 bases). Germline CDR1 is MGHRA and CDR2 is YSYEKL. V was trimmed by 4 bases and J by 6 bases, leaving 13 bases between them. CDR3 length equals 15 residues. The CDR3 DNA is TGCGCCAGCAGCCCTCTAGAGACAGTTAATTCACCCCTCCACTTT. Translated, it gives CASSPLETVNSPLHF.

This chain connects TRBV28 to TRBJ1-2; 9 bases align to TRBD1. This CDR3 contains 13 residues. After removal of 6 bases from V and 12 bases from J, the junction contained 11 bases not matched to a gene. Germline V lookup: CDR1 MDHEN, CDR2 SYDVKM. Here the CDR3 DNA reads TGTGCCAGCAGGCTCACCGGGACAGGGCGTCACACCTTC. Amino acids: CASRLTGTGRHTF.

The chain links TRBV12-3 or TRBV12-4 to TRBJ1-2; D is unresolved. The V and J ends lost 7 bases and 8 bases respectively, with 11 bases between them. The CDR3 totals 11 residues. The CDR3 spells CASTQVGGYTF. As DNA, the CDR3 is TGTGCCAGCACTCAAGTGGGGGGCTACACCTTC.

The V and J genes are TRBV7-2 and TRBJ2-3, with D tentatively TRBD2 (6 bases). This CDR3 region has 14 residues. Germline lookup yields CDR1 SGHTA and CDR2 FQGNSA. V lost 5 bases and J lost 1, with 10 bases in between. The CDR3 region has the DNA TGTGCCAGCAGCCCCTGGGGGGGCACAGATACGCAGTATTTT. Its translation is CASSPWGGTDTQYF. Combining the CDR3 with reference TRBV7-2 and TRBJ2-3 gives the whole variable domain GAGVSQSPSNKVTEKGKDVELRCDPISGHTALYWYRQSLGQGLEFLIYFQGNSAPDKSGLPSDRFSAERTGGSVSTLTIQRTQQEDSAVYLCASSPWGGTDTQYFGPGTRLTVL.

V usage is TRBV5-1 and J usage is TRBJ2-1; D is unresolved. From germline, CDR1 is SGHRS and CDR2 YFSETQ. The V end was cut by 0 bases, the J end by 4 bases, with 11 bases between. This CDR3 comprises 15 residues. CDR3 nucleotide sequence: TGCGCCAGCAGCTTGGTTGATGGCAGGTACAATGAGCAGTTCTTC. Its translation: CASSLVDGRYNEQFF.

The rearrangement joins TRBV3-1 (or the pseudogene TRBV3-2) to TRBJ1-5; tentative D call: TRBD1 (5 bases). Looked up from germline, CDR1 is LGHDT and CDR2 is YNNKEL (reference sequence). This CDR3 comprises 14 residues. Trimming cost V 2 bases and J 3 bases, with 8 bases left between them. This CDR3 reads CASSQSGANQPQHF. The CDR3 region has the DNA TGTGCCAGCAGCCAATCCGGGGCCAATCAGCCCCAGCATTTT.

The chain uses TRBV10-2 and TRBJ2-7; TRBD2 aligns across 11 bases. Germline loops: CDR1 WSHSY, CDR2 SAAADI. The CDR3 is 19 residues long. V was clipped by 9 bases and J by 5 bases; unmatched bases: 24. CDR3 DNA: TGCGCCAGTTGTTACGGGACAGGGTTTCTAGCGGGAGGTAGGCACGAGCAGTACTTC. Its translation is CASCYGTGFLAGGRHEQYF.

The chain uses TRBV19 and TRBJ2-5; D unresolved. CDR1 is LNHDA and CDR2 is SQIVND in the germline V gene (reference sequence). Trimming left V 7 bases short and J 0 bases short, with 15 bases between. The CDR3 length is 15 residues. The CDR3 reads CASTPTWLDQETQYF. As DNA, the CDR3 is TGTGCCAGTACTCCAACTTGGTTGGACCAAGAGACCCAGTACTTC.

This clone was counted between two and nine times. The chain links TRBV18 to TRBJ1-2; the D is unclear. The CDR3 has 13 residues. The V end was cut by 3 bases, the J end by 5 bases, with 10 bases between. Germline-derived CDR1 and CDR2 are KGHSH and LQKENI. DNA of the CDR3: TGTGCCAGCTCACCCGGGCCTGATTATGGCTACACCTTC. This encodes CASSPGPDYGYTF. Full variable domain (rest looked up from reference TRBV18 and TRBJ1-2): NAGVMQNPRHLVRRRGQEARLRCSPMKGHSHVYWYRQLPEEGLKFMVYLQKENIIDESGMPKERFSAEFPKEGPSILRIQQVVRGDSAAYFCASSPGPDYGYTFGSGTRLTVV.

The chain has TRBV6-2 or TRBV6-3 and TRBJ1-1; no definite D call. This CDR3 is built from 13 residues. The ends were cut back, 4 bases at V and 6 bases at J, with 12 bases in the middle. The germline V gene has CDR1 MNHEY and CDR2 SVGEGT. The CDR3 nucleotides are TGTGCCAGCAGTTTCCGACATTTGTCTGAAGCTTTCTTT. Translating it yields CASSFRHLSEAFF.

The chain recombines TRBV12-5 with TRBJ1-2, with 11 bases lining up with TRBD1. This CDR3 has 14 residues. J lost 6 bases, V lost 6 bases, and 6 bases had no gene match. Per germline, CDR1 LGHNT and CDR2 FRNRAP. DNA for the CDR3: TGTGCTAGTGGACGGACAGGGGGCATCCATGGCTACACCTTC. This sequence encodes CASGRTGGIHGYTF.

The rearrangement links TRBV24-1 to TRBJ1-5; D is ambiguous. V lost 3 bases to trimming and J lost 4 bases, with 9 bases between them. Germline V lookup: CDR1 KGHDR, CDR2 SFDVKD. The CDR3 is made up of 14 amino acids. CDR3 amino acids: CATSDALVNQPQHF. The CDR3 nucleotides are TGTGCCACCAGTGATGCCCTGGTGAATCAGCCCCAGCATTTT.

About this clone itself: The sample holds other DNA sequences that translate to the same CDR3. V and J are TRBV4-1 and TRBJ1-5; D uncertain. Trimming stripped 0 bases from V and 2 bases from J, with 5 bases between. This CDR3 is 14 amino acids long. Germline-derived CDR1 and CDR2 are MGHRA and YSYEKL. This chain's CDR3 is CASSQERGNQPQHF. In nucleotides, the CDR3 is TGCGCCAGCAGCCAAGAGCGTGGCAATCAGCCCCAGCATTTT.

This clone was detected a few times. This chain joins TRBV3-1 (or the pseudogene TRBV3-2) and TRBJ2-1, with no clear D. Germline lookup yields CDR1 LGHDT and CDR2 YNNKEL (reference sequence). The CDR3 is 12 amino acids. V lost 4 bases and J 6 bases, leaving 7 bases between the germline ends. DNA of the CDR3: TGTGCCAGCAGCCGCGCTAGCAATGAGCAGTTCTTC. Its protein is CASSRASNEQFF.

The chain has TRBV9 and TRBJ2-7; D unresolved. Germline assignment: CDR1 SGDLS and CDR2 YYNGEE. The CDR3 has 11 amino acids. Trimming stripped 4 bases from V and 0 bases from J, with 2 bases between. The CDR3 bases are TGTGCCAGCAGCAACTCCTACGAGCAGTACTTC. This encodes CASSNSYEQYF.